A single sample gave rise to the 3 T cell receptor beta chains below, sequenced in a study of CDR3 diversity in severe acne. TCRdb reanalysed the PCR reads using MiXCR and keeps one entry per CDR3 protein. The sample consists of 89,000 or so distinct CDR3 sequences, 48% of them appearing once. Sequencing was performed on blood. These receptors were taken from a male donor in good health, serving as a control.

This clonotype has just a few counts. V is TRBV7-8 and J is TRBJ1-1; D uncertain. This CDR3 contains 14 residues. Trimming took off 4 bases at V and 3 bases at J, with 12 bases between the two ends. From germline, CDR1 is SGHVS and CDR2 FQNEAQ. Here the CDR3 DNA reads TGTGCCAGCAGCTCAGTCGGTGGGGACACTGAAGCTTTCTTT. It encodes CASSSVGGDTEAFF.

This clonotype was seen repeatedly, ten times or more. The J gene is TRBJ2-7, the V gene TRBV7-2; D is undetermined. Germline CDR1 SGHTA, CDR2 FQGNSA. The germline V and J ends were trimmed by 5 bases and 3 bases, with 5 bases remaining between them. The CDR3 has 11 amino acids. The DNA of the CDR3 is TGTGCCAGCAGCCTCATCTACGAGCAGTACTTC. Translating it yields CASSLIYEQYF.

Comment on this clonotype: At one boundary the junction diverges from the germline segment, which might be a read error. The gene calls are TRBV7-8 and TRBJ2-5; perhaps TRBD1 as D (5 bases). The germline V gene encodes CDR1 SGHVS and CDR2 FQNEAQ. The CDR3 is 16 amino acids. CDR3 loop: CASSQDAQGYQETQYF. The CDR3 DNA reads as TGCGCCAGCAGCCAAGACGCCCAGGGATACCAAGAGACCCAGTACTTC.